Included here is one T cell receptor beta chain sequence, with context. This table comes from immunoSEQ multiplex PCR, and its TCRdb copy is limited to in-frame clones, with some not included. The sample lists around 29,000 clones, over 75% occurring once. The data are from a study of T cell changes during pregnancy in multiple sclerosis. CDR1 is SEHNR and CDR2 is FQNEAQ in the germline V gene (reference sequence). After removal of 5 bases from V and 1 base from J, the junction contained 5 bases not matched to a gene. The CDR3 runs to 15 residues. The input for sequencing was CD8+ T cells from peripheral blood mononuclear cells, taken after pregnancy. The sequence was obtained from a female donor with multiple sclerosis, enrolled in a pregnancy study. The rearrangement joins TRBV7-9 to TRBJ1-5, with 7 nucleotides matching TRBD1. Here the CDR3 reads CASSPRQGSNQPQHF. In nucleotides, the CDR3 is TGTGCCAGCAGCCCCCGACAGGGCAGCAATCAGCCCCAGCATTTT.